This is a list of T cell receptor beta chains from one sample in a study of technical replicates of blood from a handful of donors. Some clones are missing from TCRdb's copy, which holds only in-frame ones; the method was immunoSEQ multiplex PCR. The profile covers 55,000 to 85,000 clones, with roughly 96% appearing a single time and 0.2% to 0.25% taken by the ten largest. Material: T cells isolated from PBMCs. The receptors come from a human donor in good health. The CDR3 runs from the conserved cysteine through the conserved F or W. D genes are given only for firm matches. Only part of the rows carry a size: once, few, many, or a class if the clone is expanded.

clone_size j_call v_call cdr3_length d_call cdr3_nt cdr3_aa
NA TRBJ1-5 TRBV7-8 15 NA TGTGCCAGCAGCCCCAAAGGACAGAGCAATCAGCCCCAGCATTTT CASSPKGQSNQPQHF
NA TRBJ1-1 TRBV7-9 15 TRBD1 TGTGCCAGCAGCTTAGGGGACAGGGGAGGCACTGAAGCTTTCTTT CASSLGDRGGTEAFF
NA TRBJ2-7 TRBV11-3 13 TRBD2 TGTGCCAGCAGCGGGGGACTAGCGGGCGAGCAGTACTTC CASSGGLAGEQYF
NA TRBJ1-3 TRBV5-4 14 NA TGTGCCAGCAGCTTGGCGGACAGTGGAAACACCATATATTTT CASSLADSGNTIYF
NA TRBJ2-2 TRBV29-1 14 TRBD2 TGCAGCGTTGGGACTAGAACACCCTACGGGGAGCTGTTTTTT CSVGTRTPYGELFF
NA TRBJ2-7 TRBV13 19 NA TGTGCCAGCAGCTCACGAATCCCCGGTCAAAGAGGACAGTCCTATGAGCAGTACTTC CASSSRIPGQRGQSYEQYF
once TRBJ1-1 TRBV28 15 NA TGTGCCAGCCGATCGGTACAGGGTCTGGGCACTGAAGCTTTCTTT CASRSVQGLGTEAFF
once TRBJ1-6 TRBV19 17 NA TGTGCCAGTAGTATAGACAGGGGAGGGAGGTTGGATTCACCCCTCCACTTT CASSIDRGGRLDSPLHF
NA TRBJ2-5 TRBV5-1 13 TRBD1 TGCGCCAGCAGCGGGACAGATGAAGAGACCCAGTACTTC CASSGTDEETQYF
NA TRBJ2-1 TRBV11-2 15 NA TGTGCCAGCAGCTTGACAGGTGGGGTCGACAATGAGCAGTTCTTC CASSLTGGVDNEQFF
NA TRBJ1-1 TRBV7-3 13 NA TGTGCCAGCAGCTTAGAAGACAGAACTGAAGCTTTCTTT CASSLEDRTEAFF
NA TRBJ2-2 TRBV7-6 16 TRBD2 TGTGCCAGCAGCTTAGCCTCGCGGGGGGGCACCGGGGAGCTGTTTTTT CASSLASRGGTGELFF
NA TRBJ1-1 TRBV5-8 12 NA TGTGCCAGCAGCTGGGCCAACACTGAAGCTTTCTTT CASSWANTEAFF
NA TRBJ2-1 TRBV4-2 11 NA TGTGCCAGCAGGCTAGGGGATGAGCAGTTCTTC CASRLGDEQFF
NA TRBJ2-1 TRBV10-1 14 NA TGCGCCAGCAGCTCAGGGTATACCTACAATGAGCAGTTCTTC CASSSGYTYNEQFF
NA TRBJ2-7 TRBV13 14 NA TGTGCCAGCAGCCCAGGGGACGATGCCTACGAGCAGTACTTC CASSPGDDAYEQYF
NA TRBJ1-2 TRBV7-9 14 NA TGTGCCAGCAGCTTAGGGACAGCTAACTATGGCTACACCTTC CASSLGTANYGYTF
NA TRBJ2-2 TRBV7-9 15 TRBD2 TGTGCCAGCAGCTTGATAGCGGGAGACGCCGGGGAGCTGTTTTTT CASSLIAGDAGELFF
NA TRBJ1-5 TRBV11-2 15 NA TGTGCCAGCAGCTTAGAGGGGGCCCGGAATCAGCCCCAGCATTTT CASSLEGARNQPQHF
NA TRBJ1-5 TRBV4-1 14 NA TGCGCCAGCAGCCCAAGCCATAGCAATCAGCCCCAGCATTTT CASSPSHSNQPQHF
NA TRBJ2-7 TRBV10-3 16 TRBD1 TGTGCCATCAGTAGTCGATCTCCAGGGACAGACTACGAGCAGTACTTC CAISSRSPGTDYEQYF
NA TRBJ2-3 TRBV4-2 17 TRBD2 TGTGCCAGCAGCCAAGATCCGGCGGGGGTGAGCACAGATACGCAGTATTTT CASSQDPAGVSTDTQYF
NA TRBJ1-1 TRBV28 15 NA TGTGCCAGCAGTTCCCGTTGGGGGGACCTCACTGAAGCTTTCTTT CASSSRWGDLTEAFF
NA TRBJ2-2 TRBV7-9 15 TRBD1 TGTGCCAGCAGCTATAACAGGGGACGGGGCGGGGAGCTGTTTTTT CASSYNRGRGGELFF
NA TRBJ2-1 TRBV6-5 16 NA TGTGCCAGCAGTTACTCGCAATACGGCAGGGGCAATGAGCAGTTCTTC CASSYSQYGRGNEQFF
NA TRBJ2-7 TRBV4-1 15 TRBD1 TGCGCCAGCAGCCTGGGACAGGGGGCAGTCGACGAGCAGTACTTC CASSLGQGAVDEQYF
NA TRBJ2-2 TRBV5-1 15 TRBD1 TGCGCCAGCAGCCCGGGACAGGGGGGGACCGGGGAGCTGTTTTTT CASSPGQGGTGELFF
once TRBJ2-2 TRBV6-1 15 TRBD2 TGTGCCAGCAGTGAACTAGCGGGGAACACCGGGGAGCTGTTTTTT CASSELAGNTGELFF
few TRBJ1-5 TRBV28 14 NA TGTGCCAGCAGTGGATGGGGGGACCCTCAGCCCCAGCATTTT CASSGWGDPQPQHF
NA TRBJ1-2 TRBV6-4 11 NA TGTGCCACTCGGTCAGGAAGCGGCTACACCTTC CATRSGSGYTF
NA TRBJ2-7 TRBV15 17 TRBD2 TGTGCCACCAGCAGAGATTGGGCTAGCGGGAGTTTAGGGGAGCAGTACTTC CATSRDWASGSLGEQYF
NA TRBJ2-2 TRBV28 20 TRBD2 TGTGCCAGCAGTTTCCCCGCGCCCGGGACTAGCGGGAGAGTCACCGGGGAGCTGTTTTTT CASSFPAPGTSGRVTGELFF
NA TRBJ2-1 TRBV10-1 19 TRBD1 TGCGCCAGCAGTGAATCAAGGGGGCCGATCCTCGAGGGGTACAATGAGCAGTTCTTC CASSESRGPILEGYNEQFF
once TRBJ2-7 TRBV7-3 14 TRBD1 TGTGCCAGCAGCTTAATGGGGGACAGGGACAAGCAGTACTTC CASSLMGDRDKQYF
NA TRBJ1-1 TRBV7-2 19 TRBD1 TGTGCCAGCTCCTGGAGATACGGGACAGGGTTGATCGCGAACACTGAAGCTTTCTTT CASSWRYGTGLIANTEAFF
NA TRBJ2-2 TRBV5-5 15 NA TGTGCCAGCAGCTTGGAGGGGACTTACACCGGGGAGCTGTTTTTT CASSLEGTYTGELFF
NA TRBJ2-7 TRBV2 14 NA TGTGCCAGCGGTGGGGGCCTCGACTCCTACGAGCAGTACTTC CASGGGLDSYEQYF
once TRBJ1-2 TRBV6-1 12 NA TGTGCCAGCAGGGGACAAGGCTATGGCTACACCTTC CASRGQGYGYTF
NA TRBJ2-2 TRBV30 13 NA TGTGCCTGGGCGCAACAGGTGACCGGGGAGCTGTTTTTT CAWAQQVTGELFF
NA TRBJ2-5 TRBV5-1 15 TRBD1 TGCGCCAGCAGCAACCGGGACAGGGGGTTGGAGACCCAGTACTTC CASSNRDRGLETQYF
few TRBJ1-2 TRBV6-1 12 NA TGTGCCAGCAGGATGGACTTTTATGGCTACACCTTC CASRMDFYGYTF